Below, 19 T cell receptor beta chains from the same sample are listed, as sequenced in a study of T cells in Graves' hyperthyroidism and ophthalmopathy. Amplified TCR beta CDR3 regions came from RNA transcripts. A set of HTBI primers served as the primers for a first-round RT-PCR of the TCR CDR3. TCRdb fed the multiplex PCR reads into MiXCR, producing one record per CDR3 protein. Among a few hundred thousand distinct CDR3 sequences listed, around 23% were seen once. Sequenced: blood. These receptors all come from a woman aged 45 to 65 with Graves' hyperthyroidism.

For this clonotype: This clone may be a read error of a much larger clone one base away. The rearrangement joins TRBV28 to TRBJ2-1, with 7 bases fitting TRBD2. V lost 3 bases and J lost 10; bases outside the gene matches: 12. Germline V gene sequence: CDR1 MDHEN, CDR2 SYDVKM. The CDR3 is made up of 15 amino acids. Here the CDR3 reads CASSFSAGVLREQFF. As DNA, the CDR3 is TGTGCCAGCAGTTTTAGCGCGGGAGTTTTAAGGGAGCAGTTCTTC.

This clonotype was counted only a few times. J is TRBJ1-6 and V is TRBV5-4; TRBD1 aligns across 10 bases. The CDR3 covers 14 residues. The V and J ends lost 4 bases and 9 bases, in that order; junction bases with no gene match: 4. CDR1 is SGHNT, CDR2 YYREEE, per germline (reference sequence). In DNA, the CDR3 is TGTGCCAGCAGCAACCGGGACAGGGGTTCACCCCTCCACTTT. It specifies CASSNRDRGSPLHF.

This clonotype was observed a handful of times. The chain joins TRBV11-3 to TRBJ2-2; TRBD1 matches at 8 bases. The trim removed 3 bases at V and 5 bases at J, leaving 8 bases unmatched. Germline values: CDR1 SGHNT, CDR2 YENEEA. This CDR3 region has 16 residues. The CDR3 reads CASSFGQGFGTGELFF. The DNA for the CDR3 is TGTGCCAGCAGCTTCGGACAGGGTTTCGGTACCGGGGAGCTGTTTTTT.

This clonotype was detected only a few times. In DNA, the CDR3 is TGTGCCAGCAGCTTAACCGGGGGTGGAACCGGGGAGCTGTTTTTT. It specifies CASSLTGGGTGELFF. The V and J genes are TRBV7-3 and TRBJ2-2; TRBD2 is a possible D gene (6 bases). This CDR3 region has 15 residues. CDR1 is SGHTA and CDR2 is FQGTGA in the germline V gene. Trimming left V 0 bases short and J 5 bases short, with 10 bases between.

There are a few counts of this clonotype. J is TRBJ2-7 and V is TRBV14; D might be TRBD2 (6 bases). V lost 0 bases, J lost 1 base, and 16 bases lay in between. Germline V gene sequence: CDR1 SGHDN, CDR2 FVKESK. CDR3 length: 17 amino acids. CDR3 sequence: CASSQDWGSGTSYEQYF. The DNA for the CDR3 is TGTGCCAGCAGCCAAGATTGGGGTAGCGGTACATCCTACGAGCAGTACTTC.

There are many counts of this clonotype. V is TRBV12-3 or TRBV12-4 and J is TRBJ1-5, with 10 bases identical to TRBD1. The CDR3 is made up of 14 amino acids. The ends lost 6 bases at V and 7 bases at J; junction bases unmatched: 6. CDR3 protein: CASSQGQGGQPQHF. In nucleotides, the CDR3 is TGTGCCAGCAGCCAAGGACAGGGGGGGCAGCCCCAGCATTTT.

The genes are TRBV19 and TRBJ2-5; 10 nucleotides agree with TRBD2. This CDR3 has 15 amino acids. Trimming at V came to 3 bases and at J to 2 bases, leaving 3 bases not matched to a gene. Per germline, CDR1 LNHDA and CDR2 SQIVND (reference sequence). The CDR3 bases are TGTGCCAGTAGTATTGCTAGCGGGAGTCAAGAGACCCAGTACTTC. This gives the protein CASSIASGSQETQYF.

This chain links TRBV12-3 or TRBV12-4 with TRBJ2-1; D unclear. The CDR3 is made up of 14 amino acids. The ends were cut back, 6 bases at V and 4 bases at J, with 13 bases in the middle. The CDR3 loop reads CASSSFTEYNEQFF. The CDR3 DNA is TGTGCCAGCAGCTCATTTACAGAGTACAATGAGCAGTTCTTC.

In its sample, this clonotype was seen many times. V usage is TRBV6-4 and J usage is TRBJ1-1; the D is unclear. Germline V gene sequence: CDR1 MRHNA, CDR2 SNTAGT. Trimming took off 8 bases at V and 0 bases at J, with 10 bases between the two ends. This CDR3 contains 13 residues. The CDR3 is CASGLNMNTEAFF. The CDR3 DNA sequence: TGTGCCAGCGGACTAAATATGAACACTGAAGCTTTCTTT.

The gene calls are TRBV11-2 and TRBJ1-1; no reliable D call. The germline V and J ends were trimmed by 3 bases and 5 bases, with 10 bases remaining between them. The CDR3 has 13 residues. The V gene's germline CDR1 is SGHAT and CDR2 FQNNGV. The CDR3 spells CASSFQERTEAFF. CDR3 DNA sequence: TGTGCCAGCAGCTTTCAGGAGAGGACTGAAGCTTTCTTT.

This clonotype appeared many times. The chain uses TRBV30 and TRBJ1-4; TRBD1 might be the D (5 bases). Germline values: CDR1 GTSNPN, CDR2 SVGIG (reference sequence). The CDR3 loop spans 14 amino acids. Trimming stripped 4 bases from V and 5 bases from J, with 14 bases between. CDR3 bases: TGTGCCTGGACCCCGGGACGGGAAAATGAAAAACTGTTTTTT. This codes for CAWTPGRENEKLFF.

In its sample, this clonotype was seen many times. This chain uses TRBV5-1 with TRBJ2-2; tentatively, D is TRBD2 (5 bases). CDR1 SGHRS and CDR2 YFSETQ come from the germline V gene. Deletions cut 4 bases from V and 0 bases from J, with 13 bases between. The length of the CDR3 is 16 residues. The CDR3 DNA is TGCGCCAGCAGCGTGATCTTCGGGGCGAACACCGGGGAGCTGTTTTTT. The encoded protein is CASSVIFGANTGELFF.

This clonotype was detected many times. This rearrangement joins TRBV12-3 or TRBV12-4 to TRBJ1-1; D is unclear. The CDR3 runs 11 residues. V lost 7 bases and J 3 bases, leaving 6 bases between the germline ends. The DNA for the CDR3 is TGTGCCAGCATTAGGCACACTGAAGCTTTCTTT. Its protein product is CASIRHTEAFF.

Ten or more counts support this clonotype. The CDR3 DNA reads as TGTGCCAGCAACCCGACCCGGAGCACTGAAGCTTTCTTT. Its translation: CASNPTRSTEAFF. The rearrangement uses TRBV6-1 and TRBJ1-1, with D uncertain. V gave up 7 bases and J gave up 4 bases, with 13 bases separating them. The CDR3 consists of 13 residues. Germline V CDR1 and CDR2: MNHNS, SASEGT.

This clonotype was counted between two and nine times. The chain has TRBV4-1 and TRBJ1-1; D is unclear. The CDR3 is 15 amino acids. Germline CDR1 reads MGHRA; CDR2 reads YSYEKL. Trimming took 1 base from V and 0 from J, leaving 9 bases between them. In DNA form, the CDR3 reads TGCGCCAGCAGCCAAGTATCACCGCTGAACACTGAAGCTTTCTTT. Translating gives CASSQVSPLNTEAFF.

This clonotype has at least ten counts. As DNA, the CDR3 is TGTGCCAGCAGCCAATGTAGCGCGTATACGCAGTATTTT. It encodes CASSQCSAYTQYF. V gene TRBV3-1 combines with J gene TRBJ2-3; D may be TRBD2 (5 bases). V lost 2 bases and J 7 bases, leaving 10 bases between the germline ends. The CDR3 spans 13 residues. Germline CDR1 reads LGHDT; CDR2 reads YNNKEL (reference sequence).

This chain uses TRBV12-3 or TRBV12-4 with TRBJ2-7; 8 nucleotides line up with TRBD1. The V segment lost 2 bases and the J segment 0 bases; nucleotides outside the gene matches: 9. This CDR3 has 17 amino acids. The CDR3 region is CASSLRRDRISSYEQYF. The DNA of the CDR3 is TGTGCCAGCAGTTTAAGAAGGGACAGGATCAGCTCCTACGAGCAGTACTTC.

The chain joins TRBV6-1 to TRBJ1-5; D not resolved. Per the germline V gene, CDR1 is MNHNS and CDR2 is SASEGT. CDR3 length: 13 residues. The V gene lost 7 bases and the J gene lost 0 bases, with 7 bases spanning the gap. CDR3 in DNA: TGTGCCAGCAACCAAAATAGCAATCAGCCCCAGCATTTT. Amino acid sequence: CASNQNSNQPQHF.

The chain employs TRBV6-1 and TRBJ2-7; 11 positions agree with TRBD2. V lost 3 bases to trimming and J lost 3 bases; unmatched junction nucleotides: 4. CDR3 length equals 15 residues. Germline V lookup: CDR1 MNHNS, CDR2 SASEGT. The CDR3 spells CASSDGTSGNYEQYF. The CDR3 nucleotides are TGTGCCAGCAGTGACGGGACTAGCGGAAACTACGAGCAGTACTTC.